The clone carrying this T cell receptor beta chain was seen many times. Its antigen remains unidentified. The data derive from a study of T cell repertoires in cytomegalovirus infection. Across the whole study: Matching HLA type, along with CMV infection, was indicated by public TCR beta signatures.

Trimming took 5 bases from V and 9 from J, leaving 11 bases between them. The germline V gene encodes CDR1 SGHVS and CDR2 FNYEAQ. CDR3 size: 12 residues. TCRdb recomputed calls from the reads with MiXCR, one row per CDR3 protein. The sample lists 250,000 to 300,000 distinct CDR3 sequences, roughly 25% occurring once. Study observations and caveats: Totalled public TCR beta family frequency picked out people who carried CMV plus the relevant HLA. HLA-C-restricted CMV-specific TCR beta clonotypes prevailed in the ex vivo response.

The source of this sequence is a human donor in good health (CMV status not recorded). Some clones in this sample may be carry-over from other donors' samples. The V gene is TRBV7-6, the J gene TRBJ2-1; D may be TRBD2 (6 bases). The sequencing sample was made of PBMCs. The CDR3 DNA reads TGTGCCAGCAGCGTCAGAGCGGGTGAGCAGTTCTTC. Its translation is CASSVRAGEQFF.